The 11 T cell receptor beta chains listed next were all sequenced from one sample in a study of blood T cells in healthy people across ages. PCR was performed a second time for 7 to 11 cycles using a sample-barcoded 5' primer and a J-beta primer mix. Using its own MiXCR run on the 5' RACE reads, TCRdb lists one record per CDR3 protein. The table has just under 750,000 distinct CDR3 sequences, 22% seen once. The sequencing sample was made of blood. The receptors were gathered from a man between 65 and 85 years old in good health.

The chain is built from TRBV3-1 and TRBJ1-2; the match to TRBD1 covers 8 bases. With 4 bases clipped from V and 7 bases from J, the junction kept 11 bases outside the gene matches. The V gene's germline CDR1 is LGHDT and CDR2 YNNKEL (reference sequence). The CDR3 is made up of 15 amino acids. CDR3 nucleotides: TGTGCCAGCAGCCGGAAAGGGACAGGCCCCTCTGGCTACACCTTC. It yields the protein CASSRKGTGPSGYTF.

The chain employs TRBV3-1 and TRBJ1-5; TRBD1 is a possible D gene (5 bases). The germline V gene has CDR1 LGHDT and CDR2 YNNKEL (reference sequence). CDR3 length equals 14 residues. Trimming took 0 bases from V and 6 from J, leaving 9 bases between them. Here the CDR3 DNA reads TGTGCCAGCAGCCAAGATCTGGGGGTTCAGCCCCAGCATTTT. Translation gives CASSQDLGVQPQHF. Based on the CDR3 plus reference TRBV3-1 and TRBJ1-5, the full variable domain is DTAVSQTPKYLVTQMGNDKSIKCEQNLGHDTMYWYKQDSKKFLKIMFSYNNKELIINETVPNRFSPKSPDKAHLNLHINSLELGDSAVYFCASSQDLGVQPQHFGDGTRLSIL.

This clonotype has only a few counts. The DNA for the CDR3 is TGCAGTCCCGAAGGAGGAGAATCACCCCTCCACTTT. Residues: CSPEGGESPLHF. This chain uses TRBV20-1 with TRBJ1-6; D unresolved. V lost 8 bases and J 10 bases, leaving 15 bases between the germline ends. The length of the CDR3 is 12 residues. Germline CDR1 reads DFQATT; CDR2 reads SNEGSKA (reference sequence).

The CDR3 sequence is CASSPLTARTDTQYF. The CDR3 DNA is TGCGCCAGCAGCCCTTTGACGGCCCGCACAGATACGCAGTATTTT. The chain has TRBV5-1 and TRBJ2-3; D unresolved. Germline V gives CDR1 SGHRS, CDR2 YFSETQ. V lost 4 bases and J lost 1, with 13 bases in between. CDR3 length: 15 residues. The whole variable domain, filled in from reference TRBV5-1 and TRBJ2-3, reads KAGVTQTPRYLIKTRGQQVTLSCSPISGHRSVSWYQQTPGQGLQFLFEYFSETQRNKGNFPGRFSGRQFSNSRSEMNVSTLELGDSALYLCASSPLTARTDTQYFGPGTRLTVL.

The CDR3 DNA sequence: TGTGCCAGCAGTTTAGGCCGGGGCTCCTACGAGCAGTACTTC. It yields the protein CASSLGRGSYEQYF. The chain joins TRBV12-3 or TRBV12-4 to TRBJ2-7, with D possibly matching TRBD2 (5 bases). The CDR3 is made up of 14 amino acids. Trimming stripped 1 base from V and 0 bases from J, with 7 bases between.

The chain is built from TRBV19 and TRBJ1-4, with 7 nucleotides matching TRBD1. With 9 bases clipped from V and 3 bases from J, the junction kept 7 bases outside the gene matches. Germline V lookup: CDR1 LNHDA, CDR2 SQIVND (reference sequence). The CDR3 length is 14 residues. CDR3 residues: CASTNRGANEKLFF. The CDR3, as DNA: TGTGCCAGCACGAACAGGGGTGCTAATGAAAAACTGTTTTTT.

The chain uses TRBV20-1 and TRBJ2-3; D not resolved. Trimming cost V 2 bases and J 3 bases, with 12 bases left between them. Germline V gives CDR1 DFQATT, CDR2 SNEGSKA (reference sequence). The length of the CDR3 is 14 residues. CDR3: CSARSVLGTDTQYF. In DNA, the CDR3 is TGCAGTGCTAGATCCGTCCTAGGGACAGATACGCAGTATTTT.

The genes are TRBV12-3 or TRBV12-4 and TRBJ2-3, with a weak D call TRBD2 (6 bases). The CDR3 spans 14 residues. The germline V and J ends were trimmed by 7 bases and 2 bases, with 13 bases remaining between them. The CDR3 here is CASTLLAPTDTQYF. CDR3 DNA sequence: TGTGCCAGCACTCTGCTAGCGCCCACAGATACGCAGTATTTT.

The table lists this clonotype with a few counts. V usage is TRBV6-5 and J usage is TRBJ2-5, with TRBD1 matching over 8 bases. CDR3 length: 16 amino acids. Germline assignment: CDR1 MNHEY and CDR2 SVGAGI. Trimming at V came to 1 base and at J to 5 bases, leaving 9 bases not matched to a gene. This CDR3 reads CASSYLGQAGGETQYF. The CDR3 DNA sequence: TGTGCCAGCAGTTACTTGGGACAGGCCGGAGGGGAGACCCAGTACTTC.

To note about this clonotype: A read error may explain this, as a much larger clone is one base away. This chain joins TRBV12-3 or TRBV12-4 and TRBJ2-5; 8 bases line up with TRBD2. V trimming: 4 bases; J trimming: 9 bases; junction bases outside the gene matches: 10. The CDR3 covers 14 residues. CDR3 nucleotide sequence: TGTGCCAGCAGTTCGAGAGCGGGAGCGGAGGCCCAGTACTTC. As protein: CASSSRAGAEAQYF.

V gene TRBV6-5 combines with J gene TRBJ1-3, with a weak D call TRBD1 (6 bases). The V and J ends lost 6 bases and 2 bases respectively, with 14 bases between them. This CDR3 has 15 amino acids. Germline V gene sequence: CDR1 MNHEY, CDR2 SVGAGI. In nucleotides, the CDR3 is TGTGCCAGCAGACTAGGGGGTCCTGCTGGAAACACCATATATTTT. Its protein is CASRLGGPAGNTIYF.